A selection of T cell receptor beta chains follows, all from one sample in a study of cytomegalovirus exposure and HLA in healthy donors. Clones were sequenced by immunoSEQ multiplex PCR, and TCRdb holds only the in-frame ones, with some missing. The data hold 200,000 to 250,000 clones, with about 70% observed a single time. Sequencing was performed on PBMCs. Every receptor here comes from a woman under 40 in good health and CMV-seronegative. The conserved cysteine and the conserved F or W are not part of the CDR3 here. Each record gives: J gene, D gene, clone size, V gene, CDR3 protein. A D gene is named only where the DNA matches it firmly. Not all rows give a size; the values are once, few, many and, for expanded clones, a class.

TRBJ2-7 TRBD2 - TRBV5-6 ASLSRGGGFPYEQY
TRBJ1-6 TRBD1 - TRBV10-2 ASSGPTGTAGNSPLH
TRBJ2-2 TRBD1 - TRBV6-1 ASTMGQGNTGELF
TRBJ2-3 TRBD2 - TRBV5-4 ASSGKTSGRADTQY
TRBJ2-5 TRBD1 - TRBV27 AISLLGWTGMTQETQY
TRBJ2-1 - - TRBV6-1 ASKRGWTNEQF
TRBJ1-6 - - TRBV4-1 ASSQDPGVSPLH
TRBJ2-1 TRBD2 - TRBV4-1 ASFGTLGGSTNEQF
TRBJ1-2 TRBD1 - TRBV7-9 ASSPTTGADYGYT
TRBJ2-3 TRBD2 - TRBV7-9 SSTPRGESTFDTQY
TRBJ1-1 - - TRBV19 ASSIDLMGRNTEAF
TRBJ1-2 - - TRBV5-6 ASSLERYGYT
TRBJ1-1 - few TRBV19 ASSIQTTAMNTEAF
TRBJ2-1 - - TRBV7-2 ASIKEASADLSYNEQF
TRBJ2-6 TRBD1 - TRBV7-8 ASSRTGSDVLT
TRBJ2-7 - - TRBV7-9 ASSFSVSYEQY
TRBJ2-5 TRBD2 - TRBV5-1 ASSLALAGAGQETQY
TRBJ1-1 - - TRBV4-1 ASSQVGPSNTEAF
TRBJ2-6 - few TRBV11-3 ALQKSGANVLT
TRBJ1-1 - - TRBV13 ASSLGQFGNTEAF
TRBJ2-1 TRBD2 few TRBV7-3 ASSRSLAEEQF
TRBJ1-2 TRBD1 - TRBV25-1 ASSAHSGQGGYGYT
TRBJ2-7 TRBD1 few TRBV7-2 ASSPRTGGEYEQY
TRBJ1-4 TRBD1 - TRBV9 ASSASGTGGEKLF
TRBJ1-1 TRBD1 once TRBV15 ATSRTGTGGSEAF
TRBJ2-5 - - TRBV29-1 SVWTPRQETQY
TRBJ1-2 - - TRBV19 AIQQGYGYT
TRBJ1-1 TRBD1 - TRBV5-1 ASRPTGMTEAF
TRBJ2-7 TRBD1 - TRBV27 ASSPRQGLSYEQY
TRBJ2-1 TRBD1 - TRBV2 ASSRRQGALDEQF
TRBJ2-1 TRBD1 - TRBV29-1 SVLGQVYNEQF
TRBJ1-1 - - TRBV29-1 SGGSPLGTEAF
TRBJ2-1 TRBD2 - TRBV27 ASSRGGATYNEQF
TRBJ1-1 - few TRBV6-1 ASSPGQYTEAF